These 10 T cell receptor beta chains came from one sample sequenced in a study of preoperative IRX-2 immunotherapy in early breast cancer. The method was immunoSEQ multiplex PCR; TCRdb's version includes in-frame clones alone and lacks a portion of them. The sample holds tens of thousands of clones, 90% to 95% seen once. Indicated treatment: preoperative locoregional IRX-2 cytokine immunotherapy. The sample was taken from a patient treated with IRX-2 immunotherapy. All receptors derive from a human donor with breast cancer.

The CDR3 sequence is CASGDPGQGYGYTF. The CDR3 region has the DNA TGTGCCAGCGGCGATCCGGGACAGGGTTATGGCTACACCTTC. This chain joins TRBV5-5 and TRBJ1-2; 9 bases are shared with TRBD1. From germline, CDR1 is SGHKS and CDR2 YYEKEE (reference sequence). The CDR3 consists of 14 residues. With V trimmed by 7 bases and J by 5 bases, 9 bases remained unmatched.

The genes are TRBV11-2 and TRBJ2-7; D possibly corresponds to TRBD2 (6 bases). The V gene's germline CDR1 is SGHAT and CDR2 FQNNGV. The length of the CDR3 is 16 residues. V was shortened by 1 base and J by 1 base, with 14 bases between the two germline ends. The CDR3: CASSLVLAEGSYEQYF. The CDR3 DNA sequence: TGTGCCAGCAGCTTAGTATTAGCGGAGGGGTCCTACGAGCAGTACTTC.

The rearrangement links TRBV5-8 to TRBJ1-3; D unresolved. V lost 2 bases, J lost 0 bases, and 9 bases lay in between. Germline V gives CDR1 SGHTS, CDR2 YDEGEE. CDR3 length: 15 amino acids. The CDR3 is CASSLDKASGNTIYF. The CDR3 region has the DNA TGTGCCAGCAGCTTAGACAAGGCCTCTGGAAACACCATATATTTT.

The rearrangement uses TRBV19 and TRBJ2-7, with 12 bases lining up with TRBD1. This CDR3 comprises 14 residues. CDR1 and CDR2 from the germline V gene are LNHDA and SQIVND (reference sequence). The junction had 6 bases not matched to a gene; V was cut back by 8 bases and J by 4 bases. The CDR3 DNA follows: TGTGCCAGTCACGGGACAGGGGGCTTTTACGAGCAGTACTTC. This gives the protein CASHGTGGFYEQYF. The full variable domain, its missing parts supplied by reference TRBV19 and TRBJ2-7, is DGGITQSPKYLFRKEGQNVTLSCEQNLNHDAMYWYRQDPGQGLRLIYYSQIVNDFQKGDIAEGYSVSREKKESFPLTVTSAQKNPTAFYLCASHGTGGFYEQYFGPGTRLTVT.

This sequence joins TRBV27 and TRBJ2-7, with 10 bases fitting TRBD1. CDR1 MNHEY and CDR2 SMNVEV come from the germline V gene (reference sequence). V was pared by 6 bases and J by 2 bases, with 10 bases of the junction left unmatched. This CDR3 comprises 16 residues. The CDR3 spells CASSPLGGTGAYEQYF. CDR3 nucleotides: TGTGCCAGCAGCCCTCTAGGAGGGACAGGGGCCTACGAGCAGTACTTC.

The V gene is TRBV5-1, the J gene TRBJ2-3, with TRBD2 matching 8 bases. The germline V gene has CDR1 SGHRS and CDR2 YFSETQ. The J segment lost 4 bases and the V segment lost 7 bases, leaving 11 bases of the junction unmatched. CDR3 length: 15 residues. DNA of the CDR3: TGCGCCAGCCAGACTCGGGGGGGCACATCAGATACGCAGTATTTT. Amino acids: CASQTRGGTSDTQYF.

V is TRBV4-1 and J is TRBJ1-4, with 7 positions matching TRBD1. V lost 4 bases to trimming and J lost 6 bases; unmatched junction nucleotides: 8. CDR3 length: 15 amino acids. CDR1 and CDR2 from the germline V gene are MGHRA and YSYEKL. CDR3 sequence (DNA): TGCGCCAGCAGCCCCCGGGACAGCTCAGATGAAAAACTGTTTTTT. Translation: CASSPRDSSDEKLFF.

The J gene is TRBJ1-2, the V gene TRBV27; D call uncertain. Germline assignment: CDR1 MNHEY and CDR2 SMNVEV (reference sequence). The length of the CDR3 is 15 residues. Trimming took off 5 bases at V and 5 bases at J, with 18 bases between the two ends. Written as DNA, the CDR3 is TGTGCCAGCAGTCCTGTCGACACATTCAATTATGGCTACACCTTC. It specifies CASSPVDTFNYGYTF.

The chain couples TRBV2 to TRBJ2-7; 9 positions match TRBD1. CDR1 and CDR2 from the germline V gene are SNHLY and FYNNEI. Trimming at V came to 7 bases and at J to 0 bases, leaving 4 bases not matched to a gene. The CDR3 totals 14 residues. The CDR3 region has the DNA TGTGCCAGCATTGGACAGGGGAGCTCCTACGAGCAGTACTTC. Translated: CASIGQGSSYEQYF.

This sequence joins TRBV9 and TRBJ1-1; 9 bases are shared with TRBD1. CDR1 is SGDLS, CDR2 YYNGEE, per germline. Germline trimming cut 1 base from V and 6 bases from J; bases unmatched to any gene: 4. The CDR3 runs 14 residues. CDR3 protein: CASSVRTGVSEAFF. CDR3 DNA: TGTGCCAGCAGCGTAAGGACAGGGGTTTCTGAAGCTTTCTTT.